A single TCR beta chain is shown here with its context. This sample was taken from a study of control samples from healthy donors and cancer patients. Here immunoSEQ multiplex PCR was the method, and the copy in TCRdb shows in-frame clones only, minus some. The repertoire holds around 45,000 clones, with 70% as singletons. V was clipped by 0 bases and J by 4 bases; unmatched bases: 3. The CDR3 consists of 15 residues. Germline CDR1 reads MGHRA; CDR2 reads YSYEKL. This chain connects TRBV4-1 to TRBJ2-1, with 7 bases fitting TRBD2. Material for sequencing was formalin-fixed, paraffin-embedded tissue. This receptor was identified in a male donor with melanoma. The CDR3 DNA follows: TGCGCCAGCAGCCAAGATGATAGCGGGTACAATGAGCAGTTCTTC. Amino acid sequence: CASSQDDSGYNEQFF.